This T cell receptor beta chain was sequenced in a study of blood T cell repertoires in COVID-19. The overall study: Some COVID-19 samples were acute and others convalescent; all came from the United States, Italy and Spain.

In the study's own analysis: Amplified reference gene primers provided the basis for estimating nucleated cell counts. Sequencing was performed with immunoSEQ multiplex PCR; in TCRdb, only in-frame clones are kept and a portion is missing. The V and J calls and clone size come from that table; D and trimming were worked out from the DNA. The sample holds 100,000 or so clones, about 85% seen once. This CDR3 has 17 amino acids. J gave up 8 bases and V 0 bases, and 6 bases lay outside the gene matches. Per the germline V gene, CDR1 is MGHRA and CDR2 is YSYEKL. The clonotype was recovered from a man aged 45-60 years with acute or convalescent COVID-19. The chain has TRBV4-1 and TRBJ2-1, with TRBD2 identical over 14 bases. Source material: peripheral blood. In DNA form, the CDR3 reads TGCGCCAGCAGCCAAGAAATGGGACTAGCGGGAGCCGATGAGCAGTTCTTC. It is translated as CASSQEMGLAGADEQFF.